Listed below are T cell receptor beta chains from one sample, sequenced in a study of T cells after yellow fever vaccination. MiXCR, applied by TCRdb to the 5' RACE reads, yields one record per CDR3 protein. The sample has 30,000 or so distinct CDR3 sequences; approximately 7% are singletons. Specimen: PBMCs, either bulk or a sorted T-cell subset (CD4+, CD8+, memory, or dextramer-sorted; not recorded which), collected on the day of the first yellow fever vaccination. All receptors derive from a man in his late teens or twenties who received the YFV17D yellow fever vaccine. Each CDR3 is given with its conserved first and last residue.

>TRBV20-1|TRBJ2-5|12
CSAPGDWETQYF
>TRBV6-1|TRBJ2-3|15
CASSDYGRDTDTQYF
>TRBV7-2|TRBJ1-1|13
CASRLQQNTEAFF
>TRBV24-1|TRBJ2-3|15
CATSDVWQGADTQYF
>TRBV27|TRBJ2-7|15
CASSFLGLCCYEQYF
>TRBV7-2|TRBJ2-5|18
CASWDPVTSGGGRGTQYF
>TRBV14|TRBJ2-4|12
CASSQDQGVQYF
>TRBV4-2|TRBJ1-2|16
CASSQVQSGGAYGYTF
>TRBV6-1|TRBJ1-5|15
CASIPDSAGYQPQHF
>TRBV11-2|TRBJ2-5|14
CASSSGTGKETQYF
>TRBV20-1|TRBJ2-4|15
CSVRDPRGAKNIQYF
>TRBV19|TRBJ2-2|17
CASSTSRGQANTGELFF
>TRBV7-3|TRBJ2-1|14
CASSLTGQTMKQFF
>TRBV13|TRBJ2-5|13
CASTYRGQETQYF
>TRBV20-1|TRBJ1-5|15
CSARGTVHRYQPQHF
>TRBV11-1|TRBJ2-3|16
CASSPVSGGFRDTQYF
>TRBV5-1|TRBJ2-1|14
CASSGGVQYNEQFF
>TRBV18|TRBJ1-2|14
CASSPAGTGYGYTF